The clone carrying this T cell receptor (beta chain) was picked up one time. Repertoires were generated with immunoSEQ multiplex PCR, while TCRdb's copy carries only in-frame clones and drops some. The sample lists some 170,000 clones; 87% were seen once. V was shortened by 6 bases and J by 6 bases, with 14 bases between the two germline ends. CDR1 and CDR2 (germline): SQVTM, ANQGSEA. The CDR3 runs to 12 residues. The data derive from a study of blood T cell repertoires in COVID-19. This TCR derives from a human donor with acute COVID-19. The donor label of this sample is uncertain. Specimen: PBMCs or T cells enriched from blood (not recorded which). The chain uses TRBV29-1 and TRBJ1-2, with D unclear. The CDR3 nucleotides are TGCAGCGTGGAGACTTATCGAAATGGCTACACCTTC. Its translation is CSVETYRNGYTF.